Detailed here is one TCR beta chain. The table lists this clonotype with a few counts. The specificity of this receptor is unknown. No base quality information exists; no much larger clone differs at one position. Library creation used RACE. Sequencing was carried out with a NextSeq 500. Library preparation attached unique molecular identifiers to individual cDNA molecules for quantitative, reproducible TCR counting. Both TCR alpha and TCR beta chains were sequenced from each blood RNA sample. The study's processing was this. Samples had a median of approximately 96,000 TCRs, with a range from about 20,000 to 690,600. The Decombinator software suite was used to annotate the V, J and CDR3 of the TCR reads. For the PS versus PT1 abundance plots, all samples were subsampled to the same number of TCRs (28,000). TCRs were defined as expanded if absent before sensitization and observed at least eight times at the 2-week time point. TCRdb reprocessed the public reads (quality trimming at Q25 with fastp, clone calling with MiXCR) and kept in-frame beta chains. Rows matching on CDR3 protein sequence are summarized as one entry with the most common DNA and genes. The V and J calls reflect TCRdb's pipeline rather than the authors' work. The sample table records under 200,000 distinct CDR3 sequences; more than 14% of these occur just once. The ten largest clonotypes hold about 1.7% of the sample.

The data are from a study of human T cells and chemical hapten exposure (dated by TCRdb to 2020 to 2023). Turning to the overall study: For sensitization, 2% DPC in acetone was applied to a roughly 2 cm by roughly 2 cm area of upper inner arm skin. Throughout the study period of roughly 24 weeks, patients also received therapeutic DPC doses to the scalp every week. Patch testing was done on the upper back using Finn chambers containing 0.01% DPC, and results were scored after 6 days according to International Contact Dermatitis Research Group standards. The mostly female patient cohort included alopecia areata with under or over 50% scalp involvement, alopecia totalis and alopecia universalis. The libraries were sequenced as a pool, and the TCR yield per sample differed mostly because of small variations in library volumes within the pool. In alopecia patients, the study followed how the peripheral blood TCR repertoire changed in vivo over primary and secondary sensitization to diphenylcyclopropenone (DPC), a hapten. Blood samples were taken from patients before sensitization (week 0) and at 2, 6 and about 24 weeks after DPC sensitization. Blood for TCR sequencing was provided by twenty-nine alopecia patients at one to four time points (pre-sensitization, 2, 6 and 24 weeks).

The CDR3 contains 16 residues, cysteine and phenylalanine counted. Only the CDR3 region is kept as DNA, spanning 48 bases read in frame from base 1. Germline trimming amounts to 2 bases on V and 10 bases on J, with 9 as the count of junction bases outside the gene matches. From the germline V gene, CDR1 is SGHRS and CDR2 is YFSETQ. The time point label here, explained by the study, means: patch test 1, 2 weeks after DPC sensitization. The sample's treatment or condition label, decoded: therapeutic diphenylcyclopropenone sensitization with weekly scalp DPC. At each patch-test visit, blood was drawn before the patch test was applied. Patients were considered eligible if aged 18 to 70, diagnosed with alopecia and deemed suitable for DPC therapy, and patients were excluded if pregnant. Total RNA was extracted from unfractionated whole blood collected in Tempus Blood RNA tubes. On the study overall, not on this receptor specifically: The number of TCRs above 1 in 1000 frequency did not change with DPC sensitization; there was no evidence of global repertoire structure alterations. A positive correlation was found between the number of PT1 expanded TCRs and patch test score, with significance reached at thresholds 8, 16 and 32 but not 4. Because all patients had alopecia, a presumed autoimmune disease, the immune response of the patients might differ from that of healthy individuals. Expanded TCRs formed significantly more large CDR3 similarity clusters than pre-sensitization or healthy control sets, consistent with antigen-driven responses. After repeated subsampling, the strength of the expansion versus patch-test correlation and the threshold at which it became significant changed.

The clonotype originates from a woman in her twenties or thirties with alopecia areata. Some clones in this sample may be carry-over from other donors' samples. The sample here was whole blood, taken in connection with sensitization to the hapten diphenylcyclopropenone (DPC). Here the chain combines TRBV5-1 and TRBJ1-6; TRBD1 fits 10 bases in the junction. The CDR3 protein is CASSFDPGQGRSPLHF. At the DNA level, the sequence is TGCGCCAGCAGCTTCGACCCGGGACAGGGGAGATCACCCCTCCACTTT. Beyond the CDR3, the reference TRBV5-1 and TRBJ1-6 genes provide the residues; the full variable domain reads: KAGVTQTPRYLIKTRGQQVTLSCSPISGHRSVSWYQQTPGQGLQFLFEYFSETQRNKGNFPGRFSGRQFSNSRSEMNVSTLELGDSALYLCASSFDPGQGRSPLHFGNGTRLTVT.